This T cell receptor beta chain was identified in a study of preoperative IRX-2 immunotherapy in early breast cancer (dated by TCRdb to between 2019 and 2020). Based on the germline V gene, the CDR1 and CDR2 sequences are SGHNT and YENEEA. The CDR3 goes from the cysteine to the phenylalanine over 14 residues. Just CDR3 DNA is preserved here, 42 bases in frame from base 1. This sample's treatment or condition label indicates: preoperative locoregional IRX-2 cytokine immunotherapy. The samples were obtained from a phase Ib study that tested preoperative, locoregional IRX-2 cytokine immunotherapy designed to prime immune responses. Patients with early-stage breast cancer who were given IRX-2 before surgery served as donors. The library came from the immunoSEQ multiplex PCR assay. TCRdb obtained this table from immuneACCESS and retained in-frame rearrangements with V and J assigned. These tables miss some clones; where compared with another copy, unresolved V genes account for less than half of the shortfall, and the remainder is unexplained. For this sample the table gives under 50,000 clones, of which 80% to 90% were detected only once. About 1.5% of the sample goes to the ten largest clones.

About this clone: The antigen it recognizes is unknown. Relative to the germline gene, one junction end is altered; a read error may explain this.

The chain is encoded by TRBV11-3 joined to TRBJ1-2; the junction holds 9 bases that match TRBD1. This TCR was sampled from a human donor with breast cancer. The material was lymph node tissue, obtained after IRX-2 immunotherapy. The DNA is as follows: TGTGCCAGCAGCGTAACCGGGACAGGGAGTGGCTACACTTTC. Its product reads: CASSVTGTGSGYTF.